The 10 T cell receptor beta chains below were found in one sample sequenced in a study of cytomegalovirus exposure and HLA in healthy donors. PCR involved 60 Vbeta and 13 Jbeta primers. The assay was immunoSEQ multiplex PCR, and TCRdb's table has in-frame clones only and misses some. This table holds 30,000 to 35,000 clones. Sequencing was performed on PBMCs. Every receptor here comes from a woman aged 40-49 years in good health and CMV-seropositive.

The rearrangement uses TRBV29-1 and TRBJ1-1, with a weak D call TRBD1 (5 bases). Germline CDR1 reads SQVTM; CDR2 reads ANQGSEA. Trimming shortened V by 6 bases and J by 3 bases, and 23 bases separated the two germline ends. The CDR3 is 16 amino acids. The CDR3 region is CSVAAPAGWGDTEAFF. The DNA for the CDR3 is TGCAGCGTCGCCGCCCCGGCAGGGTGGGGGGACACTGAAGCTTTCTTT.

The chain employs TRBV6-1 and TRBJ1-2; D is unresolved. Germline V gene data show CDR1 as MNHNS and CDR2 as SASEGT. V was trimmed by 2 bases and J by 3 bases, leaving 22 bases between them. The CDR3 spans 18 residues. The CDR3 loop reads CASSESRGLGDVDYGYTF. CDR3 DNA sequence: TGTGCCAGCAGTGAATCTCGCGGGTTGGGAGATGTGGACTATGGCTACACCTTC.

The genes are TRBV13 and TRBJ2-3; D unclear. V was shortened by 5 bases and J by 0 bases, with 3 bases between the two germline ends. The CDR3 extends over 12 amino acids. Germline CDR1 is PRHDT and CDR2 is FYEKMQ (reference sequence). Here the CDR3 reads CASSPSTDTQYF. The CDR3 nucleotides are TGTGCCAGCAGCCCGAGCACAGATACGCAGTATTTT.

The gene calls are TRBV30 and TRBJ2-1; possibly TRBD1 for D (6 bases). The CDR3 length is 13 residues. The V end was cut by 0 bases, the J end by 7 bases, with 10 bases between. CDR1 GTSNPN and CDR2 SVGIG come from the germline V gene (reference sequence). The CDR3 nucleotides are TGTGCCTGGAGTGTTTCACAGGGAAATGAGCAGTTCTTC. Translation: CAWSVSQGNEQFF.

The V and J genes are TRBV30 and TRBJ1-1; 7 nucleotides match TRBD1. This CDR3 region has 13 residues. Germline CDR1 reads GTSNPN; CDR2 reads SVGIG (reference sequence). Unmatched junction bases numbered 6, after V lost 3 bases and J lost 5 bases. The CDR3 here is CAWRLQGWTEAFF. DNA of the CDR3: TGTGCCTGGAGGCTACAGGGGTGGACTGAAGCTTTCTTT.

As concerns this clone: Other nucleotide sequences in the sample specify the same CDR3. This chain joins TRBV18 and TRBJ2-5, with no clear D. V was shortened by 2 bases and J by 5 bases, with 3 bases between the two germline ends. The CDR3 is 11 residues long. Per germline, CDR1 KGHSH and CDR2 LQKENI. The CDR3 loop is CASSPEETQYF. As DNA, the CDR3 is TGTGCCAGCTCACCAGAGGAGACCCAGTACTTC. Full variable domain (rest looked up from reference TRBV18 and TRBJ2-5): NAGVMQNPRHLVRRRGQEARLRCSPMKGHSHVYWYRQLPEEGLKFMVYLQKENIIDESGMPKERFSAEFPKEGPSILRIQQVVRGDSAAYFCASSPEETQYFGPGTRLLVL.

The rearrangement links TRBV28 to TRBJ2-7; 8 bases are shared with TRBD2. Germline lookup yields CDR1 MDHEN and CDR2 SYDVKM. The CDR3 has 15 amino acids. V gave up 2 bases and J gave up 6 bases; unmatched junction bases: 9. CDR3 amino acids: CASSLGGGGPSEQYF. The CDR3 DNA sequence: TGTGCCAGCAGTTTAGGTGGCGGGGGGCCGAGCGAGCAGTACTTC.

The chain is built from TRBV4-1 and TRBJ1-2; D remains unclear. Germline V CDR1 and CDR2: MGHRA, YSYEKL. Trimming stripped 3 bases from V and 4 bases from J, with 15 bases between. The CDR3 is made up of 15 amino acids. DNA for the CDR3: TGCGCCAGCAGCCATCCCCTCAAACAAGTCTATGGCTACACCTTC. It yields the protein CASSHPLKQVYGYTF.

The chain couples TRBV11-2 to TRBJ2-7; 13 nucleotides align to TRBD2. After removal of 0 bases from V and 6 bases from J, the junction contained 14 bases not matched to a gene. This CDR3 region has 19 residues. The germline V gene has CDR1 SGHAT and CDR2 FQNNGV. The DNA of the CDR3 is TGTGCCAGCAGCTTAGATTCCGTAGGACTAGCGGGAGAAGGGGGCGAGCAGTACTTC. This codes for CASSLDSVGLAGEGGEQYF.

The rearrangement uses TRBV19 and TRBJ1-1; 9 nucleotides line up with TRBD1. CDR3 size: 15 residues. CDR1 and CDR2 from the germline V gene are LNHDA and SQIVND (reference sequence). The ends lost 6 bases at V and 2 bases at J; junction bases unmatched: 7. The CDR3 protein is CASSPRDRVNTEAFF. CDR3 in DNA: TGTGCCAGTAGCCCTCGGGACAGGGTCAACACTGAAGCTTTCTTT.